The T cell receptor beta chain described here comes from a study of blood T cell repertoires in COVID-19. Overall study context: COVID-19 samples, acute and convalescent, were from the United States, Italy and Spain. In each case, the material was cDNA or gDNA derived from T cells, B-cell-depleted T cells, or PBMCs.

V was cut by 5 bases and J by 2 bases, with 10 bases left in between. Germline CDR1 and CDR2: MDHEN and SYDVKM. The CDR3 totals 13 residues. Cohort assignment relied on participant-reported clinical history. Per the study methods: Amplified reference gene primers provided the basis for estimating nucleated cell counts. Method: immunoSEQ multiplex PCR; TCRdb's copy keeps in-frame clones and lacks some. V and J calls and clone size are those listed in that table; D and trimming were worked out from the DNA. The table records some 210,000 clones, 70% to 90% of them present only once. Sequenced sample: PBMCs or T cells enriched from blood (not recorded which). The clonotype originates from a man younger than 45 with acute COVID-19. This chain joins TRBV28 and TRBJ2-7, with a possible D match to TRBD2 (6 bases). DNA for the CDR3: TGTGCCAGCAGTACCCCGGGGGCCTACGAGCAGTACTTC. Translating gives CASSTPGAYEQYF.